This T cell receptor beta chain stems from a study of persistence of HIV-infected CD4 T cells. Cells were stimulated with CMV-infected fibroblast lysates at approximately 10 ug/mL. CD4+ T cells upregulating both CD40 ligand and CD69 were sorted as responding cells. As for this clone: The target antigen is unknown.

The immunoSEQ assay was version 4, run in survey mode. Generated by immunoSEQ multiplex PCR, the TCRdb table keeps only in-frame clones and is missing some. The sample holds more than 10,000 clones, 65% to 75% seen once. The CDR3 has 13 amino acids. Trimming took 6 bases from V and 5 from J, leaving 13 bases between them. Per the germline V gene, CDR1 is LNHDA and CDR2 is SQIVND (reference sequence). The V call is TRBV19, the J call TRBJ1-2; no clear D. Material: CD4+ T cells sorted from PBMCs after 18-hour stimulation, obtained from a patient who received antiretroviral therapy. The receptor's source is an adult man with HIV who was CMV-seropositive. CDR3 coding DNA: TGTGCCAGTAGCCGGGCAAGGCTTTATGGCTACACCTTC. The encoded protein is CASSRARLYGYTF. Full variable domain (remainder filled in from reference TRBV19 and TRBJ1-2): DGGITQSPKYLFRKEGQNVTLSCEQNLNHDAMYWYRQDPGQGLRLIYYSQIVNDFQKGDIAEGYSVSREKKESFPLTVTSAQKNPTAFYLCASSRARLYGYTFGSGTRLTVV.